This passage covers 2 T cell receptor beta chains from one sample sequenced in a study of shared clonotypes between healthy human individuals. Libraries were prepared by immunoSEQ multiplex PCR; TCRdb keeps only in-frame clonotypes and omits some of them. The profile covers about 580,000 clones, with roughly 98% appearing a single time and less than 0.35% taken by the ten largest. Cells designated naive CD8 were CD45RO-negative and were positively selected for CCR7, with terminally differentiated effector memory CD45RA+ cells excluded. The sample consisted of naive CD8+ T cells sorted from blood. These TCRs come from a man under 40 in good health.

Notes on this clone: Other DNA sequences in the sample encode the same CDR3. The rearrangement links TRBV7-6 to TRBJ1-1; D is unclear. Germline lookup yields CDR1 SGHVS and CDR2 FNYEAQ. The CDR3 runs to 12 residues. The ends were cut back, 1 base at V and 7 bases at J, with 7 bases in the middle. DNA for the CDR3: TGTGCCAGCAGCTTAGGCCAGAATGAAGCTTTCTTT. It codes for CASSLGQNEAFF.

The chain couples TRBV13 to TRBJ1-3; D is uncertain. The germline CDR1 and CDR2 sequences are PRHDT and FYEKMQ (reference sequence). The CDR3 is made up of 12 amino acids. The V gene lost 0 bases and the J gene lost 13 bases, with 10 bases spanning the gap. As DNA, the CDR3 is TGTGCCAGCAGCTTAGGAAACAACCCGATATATTTT. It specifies CASSLGNNPIYF. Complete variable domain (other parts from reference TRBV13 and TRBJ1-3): AAGVIQSPRHLIKEKRETATLKCYPIPRHDTVYWYQQGPGQDPQFLISFYEKMQSDKGSIPDRFSAQQFSDYHSELNMSSLELGDSALYFCASSLGNNPIYFGEGSWLTVV.